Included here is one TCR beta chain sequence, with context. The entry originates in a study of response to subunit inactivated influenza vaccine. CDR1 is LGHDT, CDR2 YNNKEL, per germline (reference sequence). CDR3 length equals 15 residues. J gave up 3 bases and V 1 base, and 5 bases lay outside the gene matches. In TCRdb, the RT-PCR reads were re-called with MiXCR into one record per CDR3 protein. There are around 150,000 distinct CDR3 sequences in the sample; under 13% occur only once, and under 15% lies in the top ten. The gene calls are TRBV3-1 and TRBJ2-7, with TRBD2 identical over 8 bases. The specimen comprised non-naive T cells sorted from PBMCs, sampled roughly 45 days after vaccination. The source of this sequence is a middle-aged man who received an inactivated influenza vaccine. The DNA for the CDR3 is TGTGCCAGCAGCCAAGTCGGGAGGGGATTCTACGAGCAGTACTTC. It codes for CASSQVGRGFYEQYF.